This T cell receptor (beta chain) was identified in a study of Tregs in tolerant kidney transplant recipients. Produced via immunoSEQ multiplex PCR; TCRdb's table is partial and in-frame only. The sample holds some 90,000 clones, approximately 94% seen once. CDR1 and CDR2 from the germline V gene are SGHRS and YFSETQ. The J segment lost 0 bases and the V segment lost 4 bases, leaving 12 bases of the junction unmatched. This CDR3 region has 17 residues. This sequence was found in a human donor in good health. The V gene is TRBV5-1, the J gene TRBJ1-1, with 7 bases identical to TRBD1. Specimen: CD8+ T cells from blood. CDR3 sequence reads: CASSPKGQTVMNTEAFF. CDR3 nucleotide sequence: TGCGCCAGCAGCCCGAAGGGACAGACTGTCATGAACACTGAAGCTTTCTTT.